This T cell receptor beta chain was documented in a study of regulatory T cells in long-lasting Graves disease. The time point was: persistent/refractory GD, antithyroid drugs over 5 years with positive TRAb. With RNA extracted from PBMCs as input, the TCR library was made. TCR beta libraries were built with iRepertoire HTBI primers and Arm-PCR of CDR3 regions. TCRdb redid the calling of the multiplex PCR reads with MiXCR, one entry per CDR3 protein. The data hold approximately 690,000 distinct CDR3 sequences, with 25% to 35% observed a single time. Specimen: peripheral blood mononuclear cells (PBMCs), collected when the disease was refractory, from a patient treated with antithyroid drugs. The receptor was derived from a female donor with Graves disease.

The DNA for the CDR3 is TGTGCCAGCAGTTCCAGGGTCCGGAAGGGGGACAACGAGCAGTACTTC. It encodes CASSSRVRKGDNEQYF. The genes are TRBV27 and TRBJ2-7, with a tentative D call TRBD1 (6 bases). V gave up 4 bases and J gave up 5 bases, with 21 bases separating them. Looked up from germline, CDR1 is MNHEY and CDR2 is SMNVEV (reference sequence). This CDR3 region has 16 residues.